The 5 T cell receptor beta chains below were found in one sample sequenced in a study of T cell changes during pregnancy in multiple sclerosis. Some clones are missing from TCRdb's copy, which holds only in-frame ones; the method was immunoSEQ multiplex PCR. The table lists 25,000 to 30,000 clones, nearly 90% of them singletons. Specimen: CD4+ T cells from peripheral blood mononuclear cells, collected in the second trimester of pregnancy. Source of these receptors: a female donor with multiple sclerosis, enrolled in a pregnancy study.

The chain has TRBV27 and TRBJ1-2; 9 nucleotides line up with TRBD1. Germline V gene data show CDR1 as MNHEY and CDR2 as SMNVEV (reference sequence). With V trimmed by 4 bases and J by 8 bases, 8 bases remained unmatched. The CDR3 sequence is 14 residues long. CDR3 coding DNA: TGTGCCAGCAGTTCCTTGGGGACAGGGAGCGGCTACACCTTC. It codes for CASSSLGTGSGYTF.

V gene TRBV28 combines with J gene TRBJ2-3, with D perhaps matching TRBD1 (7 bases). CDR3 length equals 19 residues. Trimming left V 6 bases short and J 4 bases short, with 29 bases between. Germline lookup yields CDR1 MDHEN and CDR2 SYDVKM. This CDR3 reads CASRSAGRFTLTGADTQYF. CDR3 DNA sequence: TGTGCCAGCAGATCCGCGGGACGTTTTACCCTAACAGGGGCAGATACGCAGTATTTT.

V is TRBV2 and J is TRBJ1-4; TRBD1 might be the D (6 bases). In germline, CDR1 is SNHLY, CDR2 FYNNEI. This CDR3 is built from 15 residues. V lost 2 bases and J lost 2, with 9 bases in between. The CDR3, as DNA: TGTGCCAGCAGTGAAAATGGGGGCACTAATGAAAAACTGTTTTTT. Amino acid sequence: CASSENGGTNEKLFF.

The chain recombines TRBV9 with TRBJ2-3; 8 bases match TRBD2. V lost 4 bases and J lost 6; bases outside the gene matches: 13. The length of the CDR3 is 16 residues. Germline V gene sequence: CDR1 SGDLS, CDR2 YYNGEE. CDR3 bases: TGTGCCAGCAGCTCACGGGGGGGGCCAATCGGGGATACGCAGTATTTT. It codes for CASSSRGGPIGDTQYF.

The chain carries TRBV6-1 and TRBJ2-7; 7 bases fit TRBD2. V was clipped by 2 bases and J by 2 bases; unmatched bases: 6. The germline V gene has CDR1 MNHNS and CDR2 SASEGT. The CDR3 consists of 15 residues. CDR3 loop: CASSENGGLAYEQYF. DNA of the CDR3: TGTGCCAGCAGTGAAAACGGGGGGTTGGCCTACGAGCAGTACTTC.